The T cell receptor beta chain under discussion was sequenced for a study of control samples from healthy donors and cancer patients. CDR1 is SEHNR and CDR2 is FQNEAQ in the germline V gene (reference sequence). There are 12 residues in the CDR3. The V end lost 1 base, the J end lost 11 bases, and 9 bases lay between the germline ends. Here immunoSEQ multiplex PCR was the method, and the copy in TCRdb shows in-frame clones only, minus some. The sample contains some 100,000 clones, around nine tenths of which appear only once. Specimen: blood. The rearrangement links TRBV7-9 to TRBJ2-1, with D maybe TRBD2 (5 bases). The origin of this receptor is a man aged 25 to 40 in good health. The CDR3: CASSLERTQQFF. The CDR3 DNA reads TGTGCCAGCAGCTTAGAGAGGACTCAGCAGTTCTTC.